Sequencing of this T cell receptor beta chain was carried out in a study of blood T cell repertoires in COVID-19. Overall study: Material from acute and convalescent COVID-19 was sourced from the United States, Italy and Spain. T cells, B-cell-depleted T cells, or PBMCs supplied cDNA or gDNA.

Germline CDR1 and CDR2: SGHTA and FQGNSA. The length of the CDR3 is 15 residues. Trimming removed 3 bases from V and 5 bases from J; junction bases left unmatched: 7. This table comes from immunoSEQ multiplex PCR, and its TCRdb copy is limited to in-frame clones, with some not included. The table has nearly 400,000 clones, approximately 89% seen once. Residents of over 20 US areas, aged about 18 to 95 years, made up the participants. Recovered status in Cohort 3 required two negative PCRs, clearance, or symptom resolution. The TCR comes from a woman under 40 who had recovered from COVID-19. J is TRBJ1-5 and V is TRBV7-2; 7 bases agree with TRBD1. The sequencing sample was made of PBMCs or T cells enriched from blood (not recorded which). The CDR3 protein is CASSFSSRGDQPQHF. The CDR3 DNA follows: TGTGCCAGCAGCTTCTCGTCCAGGGGGGATCAGCCCCAGCATTTT. Full variable domain (missing parts from reference TRBV7-2 and TRBJ1-5): GAGVSQSPSNKVTEKGKDVELRCDPISGHTALYWYRQSLGQGLEFLIYFQGNSAPDKSGLPSDRFSAERTGGSVSTLTIQRTQQEDSAVYLCASSFSSRGDQPQHFGDGTRLSIL.